This entry features one T cell receptor beta chain sequence. Its cognate antigen is unknown. Between the trimmed V and J ends, which lost 5 bases and 3 bases, there was a span of 15 bases. CDR1 SGHKS and CDR2 YYEKEE come from the germline V gene (reference sequence). The CDR3 is 15 residues long. Unique molecular identifiers had been added to the TCR beta cDNA libraries. T cells numbering about 0.9 to 11 million gave rise to roughly 0.5 million cDNA molecules. TCRdb re-derived calls from the PCR reads in MiXCR, one entry per CDR3 protein. The sample contains approximately 660,000 distinct CDR3 sequences, 59% of which appear only once. The data are from a study of post-analysis software for immune sequencing data. Study-wide results and limits: Pronounced co-clustering by F measure was evident among identically batched samples. Among roughly 5 TRBV segments more frequent in patients than controls were TRBV5-6, TRBV5-1 and TRBV20-1.

V and J are TRBV5-5 and TRBJ1-5; the D gene is possibly TRBD1 (5 bases). This receptor was obtained from a girl aged 2 to 9 with multiple sclerosis. The specimen sequenced was blood. The DNA of the CDR3 is TGTGCCAGCAGTCTCTCCGGGGGAGTCAATCAGCCCCAGCATTTT. It codes for CASSLSGGVNQPQHF.